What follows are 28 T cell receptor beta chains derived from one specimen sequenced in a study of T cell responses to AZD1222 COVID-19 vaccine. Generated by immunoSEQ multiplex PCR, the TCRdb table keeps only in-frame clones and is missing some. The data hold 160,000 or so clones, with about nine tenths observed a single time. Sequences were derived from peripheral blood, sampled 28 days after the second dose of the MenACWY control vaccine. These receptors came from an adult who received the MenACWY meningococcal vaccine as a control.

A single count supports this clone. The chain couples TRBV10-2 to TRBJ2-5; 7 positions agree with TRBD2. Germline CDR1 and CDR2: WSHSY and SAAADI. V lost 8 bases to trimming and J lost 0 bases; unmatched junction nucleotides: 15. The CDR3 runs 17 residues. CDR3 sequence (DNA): TGCGCCAGCGACCCCCTTCTAGCAGCGGGGTACCAAGAGACCCAGTACTTC. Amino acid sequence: CASDPLLAAGYQETQYF.

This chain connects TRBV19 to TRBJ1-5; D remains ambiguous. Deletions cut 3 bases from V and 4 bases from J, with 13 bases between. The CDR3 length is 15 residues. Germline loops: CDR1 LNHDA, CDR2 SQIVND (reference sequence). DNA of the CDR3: TGTGCCAGTAGTATTATGGGGTCGCTGAATCAGCCCCAGCATTTT. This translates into CASSIMGSLNQPQHF. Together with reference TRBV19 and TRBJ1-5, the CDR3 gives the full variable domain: DGGITQSPKYLFRKEGQNVTLSCEQNLNHDAMYWYRQDPGQGLRLIYYSQIVNDFQKGDIAEGYSVSREKKESFPLTVTSAQKNPTAFYLCASSIMGSLNQPQHFGDGTRLSIL.

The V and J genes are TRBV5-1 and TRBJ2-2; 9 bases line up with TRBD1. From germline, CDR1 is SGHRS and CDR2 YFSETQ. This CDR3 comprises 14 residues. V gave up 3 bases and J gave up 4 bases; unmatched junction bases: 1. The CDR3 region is CASSWDRATGELFF. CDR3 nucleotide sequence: TGCGCCAGCAGCTGGGACAGGGCCACCGGGGAGCTGTTTTTT.

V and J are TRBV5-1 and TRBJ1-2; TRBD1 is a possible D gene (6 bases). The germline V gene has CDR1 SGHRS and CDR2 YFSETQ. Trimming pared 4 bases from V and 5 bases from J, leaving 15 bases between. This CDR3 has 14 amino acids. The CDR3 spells CASSRGQAEYGYTF. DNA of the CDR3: TGCGCCAGCAGCCGGGGACAAGCCGAATATGGCTACACCTTC.

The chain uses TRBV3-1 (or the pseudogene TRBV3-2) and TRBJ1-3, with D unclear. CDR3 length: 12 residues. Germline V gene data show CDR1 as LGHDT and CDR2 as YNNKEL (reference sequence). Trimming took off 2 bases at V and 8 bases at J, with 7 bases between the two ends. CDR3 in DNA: TGTGCCAGCAGCCAAAATGGTTACACCATATATTTT. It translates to CASSQNGYTIYF.

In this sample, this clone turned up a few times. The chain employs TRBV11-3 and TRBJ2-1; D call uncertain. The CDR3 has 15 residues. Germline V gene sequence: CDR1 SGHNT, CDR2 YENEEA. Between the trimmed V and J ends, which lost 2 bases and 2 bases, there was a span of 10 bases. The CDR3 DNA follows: TGTGCCAGCAGCTTAAGAAGGGTGGCCTACAATGAGCAGTTCTTC. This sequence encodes CASSLRRVAYNEQFF.

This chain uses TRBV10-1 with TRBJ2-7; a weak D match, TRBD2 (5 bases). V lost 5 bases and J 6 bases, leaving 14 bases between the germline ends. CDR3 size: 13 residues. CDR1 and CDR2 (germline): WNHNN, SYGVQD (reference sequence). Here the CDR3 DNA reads TGCGCCAGCAGTCGATGGGTTGGAGGCGAGCAGTACTTC. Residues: CASSRWVGGEQYF.

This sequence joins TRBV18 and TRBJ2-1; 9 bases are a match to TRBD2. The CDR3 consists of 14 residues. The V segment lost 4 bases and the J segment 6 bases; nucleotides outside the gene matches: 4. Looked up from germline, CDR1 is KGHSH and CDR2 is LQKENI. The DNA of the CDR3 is TGTGCCAGCTCACTAGCGGGAGTGGTCAATGAGCAGTTCTTC. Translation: CASSLAGVVNEQFF.

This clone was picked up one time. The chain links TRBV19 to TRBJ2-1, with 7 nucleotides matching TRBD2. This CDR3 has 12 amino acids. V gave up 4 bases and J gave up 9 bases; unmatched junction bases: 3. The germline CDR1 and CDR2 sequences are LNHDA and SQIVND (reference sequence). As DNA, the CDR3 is TGTGCCAGTAGTACTAGCGGAATTGAGCAGTTCTTC. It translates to CASSTSGIEQFF.

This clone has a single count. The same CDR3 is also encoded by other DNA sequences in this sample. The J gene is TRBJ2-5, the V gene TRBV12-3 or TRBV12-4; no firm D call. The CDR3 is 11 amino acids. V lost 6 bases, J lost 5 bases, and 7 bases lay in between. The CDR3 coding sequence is TGTGCCAGCAGCTCACGGGAGACCCAGTACTTC. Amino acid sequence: CASSSRETQYF.

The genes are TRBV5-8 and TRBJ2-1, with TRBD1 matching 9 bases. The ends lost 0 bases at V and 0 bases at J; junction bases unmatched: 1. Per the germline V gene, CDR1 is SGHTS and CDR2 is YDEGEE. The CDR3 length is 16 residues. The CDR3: CASSLGTGDSYNEQFF. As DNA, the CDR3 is TGTGCCAGCAGCTTGGGGACAGGGGACTCCTACAATGAGCAGTTCTTC. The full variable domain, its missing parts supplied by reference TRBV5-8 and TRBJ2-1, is EAGVTQSPTHLIKTRGQQATLRCSPISGHTSVYWYQQALGLGLQFLLWYDEGEERNRGNFPPRFSGRQFPNYSSELNVNALELEDSALYLCASSLGTGDSYNEQFFGPGTRLTVL.

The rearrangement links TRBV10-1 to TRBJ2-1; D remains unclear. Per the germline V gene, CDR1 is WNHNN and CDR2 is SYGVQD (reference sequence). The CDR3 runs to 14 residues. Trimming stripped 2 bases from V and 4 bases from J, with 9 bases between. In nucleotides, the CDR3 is TGCGCCAGCAGTGAGGATTTCAGGTACAATGAGCAGTTCTTC. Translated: CASSEDFRYNEQFF.

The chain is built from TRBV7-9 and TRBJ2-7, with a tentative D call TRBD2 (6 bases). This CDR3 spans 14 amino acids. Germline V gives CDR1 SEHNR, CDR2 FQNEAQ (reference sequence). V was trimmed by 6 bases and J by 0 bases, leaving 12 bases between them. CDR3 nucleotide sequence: TGTGCCAGCAGAGATGGGGGGAGCTCCTACGAGCAGTACTTC. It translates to CASRDGGSSYEQYF.

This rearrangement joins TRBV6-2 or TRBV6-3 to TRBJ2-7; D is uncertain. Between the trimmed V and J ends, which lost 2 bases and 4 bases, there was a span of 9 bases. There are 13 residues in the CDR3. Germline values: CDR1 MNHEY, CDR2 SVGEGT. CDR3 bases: TGTGCCAGCAGTTACCATGTTGGATACGAGCAGTACTTC. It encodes CASSYHVGYEQYF.

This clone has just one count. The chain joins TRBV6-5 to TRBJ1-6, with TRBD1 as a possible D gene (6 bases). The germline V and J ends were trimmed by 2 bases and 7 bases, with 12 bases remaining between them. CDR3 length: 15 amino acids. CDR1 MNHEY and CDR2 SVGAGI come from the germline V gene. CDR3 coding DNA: TGTGCCAGCAGTTACCCAGGGGTTGGGAATTCACCCCTCCACTTT. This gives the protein CASSYPGVGNSPLHF.

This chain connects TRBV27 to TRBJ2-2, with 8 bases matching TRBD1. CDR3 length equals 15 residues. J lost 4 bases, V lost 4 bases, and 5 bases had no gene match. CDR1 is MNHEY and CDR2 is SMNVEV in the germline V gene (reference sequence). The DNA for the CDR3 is TGTGCCAGCAGTTCTGGACAGGGTGGCACCGGGGAGCTGTTTTTT. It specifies CASSSGQGGTGELFF.

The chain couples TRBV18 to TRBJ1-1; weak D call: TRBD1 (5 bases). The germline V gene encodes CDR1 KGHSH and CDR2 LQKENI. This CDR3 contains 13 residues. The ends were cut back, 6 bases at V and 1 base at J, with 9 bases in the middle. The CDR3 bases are TGTGCCAGCTCCCCTCAGGGGAACACTGAAGCTTTCTTT. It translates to CASSPQGNTEAFF. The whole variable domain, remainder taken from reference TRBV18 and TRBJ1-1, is NAGVMQNPRHLVRRRGQEARLRCSPMKGHSHVYWYRQLPEEGLKFMVYLQKENIIDESGMPKERFSAEFPKEGPSILRIQQVVRGDSAAYFCASSPQGNTEAFFGQGTRLTVV.

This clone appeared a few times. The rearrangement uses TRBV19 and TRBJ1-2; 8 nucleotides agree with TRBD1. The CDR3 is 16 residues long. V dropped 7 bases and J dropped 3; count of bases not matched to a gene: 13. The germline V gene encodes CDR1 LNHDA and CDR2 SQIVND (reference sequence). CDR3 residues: CASTDSRTGRDYGYTF. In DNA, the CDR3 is TGTGCCAGTACGGACAGTCGGACAGGGAGAGACTATGGCTACACCTTC.

CDR3 bases: TGTGCCAGCAGTCGACTCGGGTACAGAAGATATCAGCCCCAGCATTTT. Translated: CASSRLGYRRYQPQHF. The rearrangement uses TRBV28 and TRBJ1-5; D call uncertain. V was pared by 5 bases and J by 5 bases, with 19 bases between. Germline V gene data show CDR1 as MDHEN and CDR2 as SYDVKM. CDR3 size: 16 residues.

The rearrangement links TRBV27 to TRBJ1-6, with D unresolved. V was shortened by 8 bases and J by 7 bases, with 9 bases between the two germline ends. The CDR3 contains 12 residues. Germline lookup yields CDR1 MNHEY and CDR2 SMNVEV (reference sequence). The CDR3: CASRAFNSPLHF. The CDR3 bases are TGTGCCAGCCGGGCCTTCAATTCACCCCTCCACTTT.

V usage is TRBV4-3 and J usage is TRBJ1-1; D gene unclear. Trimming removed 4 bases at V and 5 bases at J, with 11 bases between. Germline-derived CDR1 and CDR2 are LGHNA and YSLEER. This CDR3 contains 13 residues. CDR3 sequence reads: CASSPPGVTEAFF. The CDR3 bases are TGCGCCAGCAGCCCTCCGGGAGTTACTGAAGCTTTCTTT.

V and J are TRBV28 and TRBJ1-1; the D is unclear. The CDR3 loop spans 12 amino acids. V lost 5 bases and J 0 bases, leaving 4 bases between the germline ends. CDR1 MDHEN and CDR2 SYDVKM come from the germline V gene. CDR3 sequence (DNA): TGTGCCAGCAGTCCGATGAACACTGAAGCTTTCTTT. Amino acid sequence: CASSPMNTEAFF.

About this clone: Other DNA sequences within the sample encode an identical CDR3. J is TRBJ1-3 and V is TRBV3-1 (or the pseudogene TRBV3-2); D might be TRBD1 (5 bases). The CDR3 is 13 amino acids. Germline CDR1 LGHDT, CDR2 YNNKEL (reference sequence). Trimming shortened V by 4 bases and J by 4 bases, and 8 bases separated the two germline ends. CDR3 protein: CASSLGQGNTIYF. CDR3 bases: TGTGCCAGCAGCCTCGGACAAGGAAACACCATATATTTT.

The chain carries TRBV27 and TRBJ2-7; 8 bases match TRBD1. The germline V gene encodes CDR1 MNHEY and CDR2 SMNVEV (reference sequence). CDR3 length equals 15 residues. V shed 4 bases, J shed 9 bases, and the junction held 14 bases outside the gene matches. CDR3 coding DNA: TGTGCCAGCAGTTCCGTCACACGGACAGGGCTAGGGCAGTACTTC. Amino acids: CASSSVTRTGLGQYF.

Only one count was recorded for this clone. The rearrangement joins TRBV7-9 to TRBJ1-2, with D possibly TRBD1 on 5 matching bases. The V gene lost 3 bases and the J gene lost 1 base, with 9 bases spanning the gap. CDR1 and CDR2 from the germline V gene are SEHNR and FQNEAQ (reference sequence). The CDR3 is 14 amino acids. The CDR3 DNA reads TGTGCCAGCAGCTTGGACATGCATAACTATGGCTACACCTTC. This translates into CASSLDMHNYGYTF.

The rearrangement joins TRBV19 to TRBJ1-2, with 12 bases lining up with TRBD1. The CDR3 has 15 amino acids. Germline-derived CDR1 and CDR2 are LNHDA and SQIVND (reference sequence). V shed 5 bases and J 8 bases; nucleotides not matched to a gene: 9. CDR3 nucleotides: TGTGCCAGTAGTCCCCTGGGACAGGGGGCTGTGGGCTACACCTTC. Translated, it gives CASSPLGQGAVGYTF.

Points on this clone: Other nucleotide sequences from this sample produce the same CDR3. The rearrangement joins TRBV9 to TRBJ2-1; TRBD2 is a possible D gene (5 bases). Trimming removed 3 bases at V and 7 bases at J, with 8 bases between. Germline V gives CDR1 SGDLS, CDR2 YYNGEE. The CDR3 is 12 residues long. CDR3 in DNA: TGTGCCAGCAGCGGGACTGTAAATGAGCAGTTCTTC. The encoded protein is CASSGTVNEQFF.

The CDR3 nucleotides read TGTGCCAGCAGTTACTCTTTAGCGGGGCTGACCTACGAGCAGTACTTC. Its translation is CASSYSLAGLTYEQYF. V gene TRBV6-2 or TRBV6-3 combines with J gene TRBJ2-7, with TRBD2 identical over 8 bases. The germline CDR1 and CDR2 sequences are MNHEY and SVGEGT. The length of the CDR3 is 16 residues. V trimming: 0 bases; J trimming: 2 bases; junction bases outside the gene matches: 6.